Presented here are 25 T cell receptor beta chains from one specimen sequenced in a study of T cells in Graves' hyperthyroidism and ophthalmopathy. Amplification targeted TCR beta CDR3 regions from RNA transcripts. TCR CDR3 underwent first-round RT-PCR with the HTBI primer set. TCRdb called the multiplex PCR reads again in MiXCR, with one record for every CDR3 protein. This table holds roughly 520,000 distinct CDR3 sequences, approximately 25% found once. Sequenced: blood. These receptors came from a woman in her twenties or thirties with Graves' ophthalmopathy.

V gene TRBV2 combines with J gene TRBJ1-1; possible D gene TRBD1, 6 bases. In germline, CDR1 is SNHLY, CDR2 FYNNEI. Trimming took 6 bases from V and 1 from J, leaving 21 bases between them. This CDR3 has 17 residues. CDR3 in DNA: TGTGCCAGCAGCGCCCGGGACATGGAAGATCCGAACACTGAAGCTTTCTTT. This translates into CASSARDMEDPNTEAFF.

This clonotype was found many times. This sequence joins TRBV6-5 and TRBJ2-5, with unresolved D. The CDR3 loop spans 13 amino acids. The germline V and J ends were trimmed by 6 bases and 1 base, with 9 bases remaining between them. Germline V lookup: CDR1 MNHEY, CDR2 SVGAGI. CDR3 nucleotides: TGTGCCAGCAGACGACAATCCCAAGAGACCCAGTACTTC. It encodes CASRRQSQETQYF.

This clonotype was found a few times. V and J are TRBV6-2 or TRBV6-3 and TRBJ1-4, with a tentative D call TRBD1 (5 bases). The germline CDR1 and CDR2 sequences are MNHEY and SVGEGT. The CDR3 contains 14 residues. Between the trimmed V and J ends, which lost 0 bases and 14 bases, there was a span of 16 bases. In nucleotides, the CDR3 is TGTGCCAGCAGTTACTCGGTTTTGGGGACGTCGCTGTTTTTT. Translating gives CASSYSVLGTSLFF.

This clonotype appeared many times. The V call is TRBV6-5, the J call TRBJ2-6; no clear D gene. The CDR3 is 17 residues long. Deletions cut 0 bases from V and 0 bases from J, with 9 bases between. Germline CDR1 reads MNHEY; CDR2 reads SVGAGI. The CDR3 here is CASSYSIPGSGANVLTF. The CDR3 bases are TGTGCCAGCAGTTACTCGATACCGGGCTCTGGGGCCAACGTCCTGACTTTC.

CDR3 in DNA: TGTGCCATCAGTGATGGGGACAGGGGCCTTTCCTACGAGCAGTACTTC. This gives the protein CAISDGDRGLSYEQYF. This rearrangement joins TRBV10-3 to TRBJ2-7; the match to TRBD1 covers 10 bases. Unmatched junction bases numbered 6, after V lost 3 bases and J lost 1 base. CDR1 is ENHRY, CDR2 SYGVKD, per germline. This CDR3 has 16 amino acids.

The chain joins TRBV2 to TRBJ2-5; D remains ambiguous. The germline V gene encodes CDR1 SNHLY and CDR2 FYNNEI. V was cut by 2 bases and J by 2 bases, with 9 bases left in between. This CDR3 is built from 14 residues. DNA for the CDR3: TGTGCCAGCAGTGAAAGGCACCTTCAAGAGACCCAGTACTTC. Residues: CASSERHLQETQYF.

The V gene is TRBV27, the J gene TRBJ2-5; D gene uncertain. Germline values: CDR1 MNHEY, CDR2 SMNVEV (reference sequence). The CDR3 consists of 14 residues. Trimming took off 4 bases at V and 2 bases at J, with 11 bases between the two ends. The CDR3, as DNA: TGTGCCAGCAGTTACGACACCGCACAAGAGACCCAGTACTTC. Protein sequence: CASSYDTAQETQYF.

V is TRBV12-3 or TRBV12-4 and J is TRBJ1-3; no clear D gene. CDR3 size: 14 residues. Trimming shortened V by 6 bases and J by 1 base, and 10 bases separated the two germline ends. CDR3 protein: CASSVQRSGNTIYF. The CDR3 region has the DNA TGTGCCAGCAGCGTACAGCGATCTGGAAACACCATATATTTT.

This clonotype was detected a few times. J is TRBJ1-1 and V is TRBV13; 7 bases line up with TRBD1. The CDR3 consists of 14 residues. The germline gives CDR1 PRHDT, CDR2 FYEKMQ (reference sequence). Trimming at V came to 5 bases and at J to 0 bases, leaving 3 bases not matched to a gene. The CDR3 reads CASSQDRMNTEAFF. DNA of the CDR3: TGTGCCAGCAGCCAGGACAGGATGAACACTGAAGCTTTCTTT. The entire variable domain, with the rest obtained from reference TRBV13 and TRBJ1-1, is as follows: AAGVIQSPRHLIKEKRETATLKCYPIPRHDTVYWYQQGPGQDPQFLISFYEKMQSDKGSIPDRFSAQQFSDYHSELNMSSLELGDSALYFCASSQDRMNTEAFFGQGTRLTVV.

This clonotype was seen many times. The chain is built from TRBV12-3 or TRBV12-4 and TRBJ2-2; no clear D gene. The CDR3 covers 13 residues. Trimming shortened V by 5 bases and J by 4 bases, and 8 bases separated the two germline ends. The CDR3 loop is CASSQWTTGELFF. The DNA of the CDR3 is TGTGCCAGCAGTCAATGGACCACCGGGGAGCTGTTTTTT.

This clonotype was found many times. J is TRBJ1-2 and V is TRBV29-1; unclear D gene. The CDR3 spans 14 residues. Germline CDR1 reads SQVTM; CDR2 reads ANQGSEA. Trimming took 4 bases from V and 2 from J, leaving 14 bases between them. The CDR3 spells CSVVAGEENYGYTF. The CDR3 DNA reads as TGCAGCGTTGTAGCAGGAGAGGAAAACTATGGCTACACCTTC.

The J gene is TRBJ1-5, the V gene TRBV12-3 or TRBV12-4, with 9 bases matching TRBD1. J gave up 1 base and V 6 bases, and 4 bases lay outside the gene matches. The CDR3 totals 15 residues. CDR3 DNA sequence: TGTGCCAGCAGACAGGGGGCTCTAAGCAATCAGCCCCAGCATTTT. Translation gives CASRQGALSNQPQHF.

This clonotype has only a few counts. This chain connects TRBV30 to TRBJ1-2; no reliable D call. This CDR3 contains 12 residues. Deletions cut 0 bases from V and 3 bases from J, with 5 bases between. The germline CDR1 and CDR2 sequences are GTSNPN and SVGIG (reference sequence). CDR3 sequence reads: CAWSVEDYGYTF. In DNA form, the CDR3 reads TGTGCCTGGAGTGTAGAAGACTATGGCTACACCTTC.

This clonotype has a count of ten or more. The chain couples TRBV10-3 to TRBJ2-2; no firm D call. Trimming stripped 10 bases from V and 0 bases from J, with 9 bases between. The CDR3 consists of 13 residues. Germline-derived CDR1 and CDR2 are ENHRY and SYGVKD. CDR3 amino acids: CATGVPNTGELFF. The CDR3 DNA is TGTGCCACCGGAGTCCCGAACACCGGGGAGCTGTTTTTT.

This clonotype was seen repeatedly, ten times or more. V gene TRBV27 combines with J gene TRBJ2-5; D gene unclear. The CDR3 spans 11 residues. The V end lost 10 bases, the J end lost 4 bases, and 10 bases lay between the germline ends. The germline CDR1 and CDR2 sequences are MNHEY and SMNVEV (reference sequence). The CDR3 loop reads CATATRETQYF. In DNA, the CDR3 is TGTGCCACCGCCACCCGAGAGACCCAGTACTTC.

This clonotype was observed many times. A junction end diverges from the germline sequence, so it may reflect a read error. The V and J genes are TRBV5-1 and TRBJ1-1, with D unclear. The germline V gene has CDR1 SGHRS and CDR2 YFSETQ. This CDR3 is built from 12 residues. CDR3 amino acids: CATSLEGTEAFF. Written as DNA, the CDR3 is TGCGCCACCAGCTTGGAGGGCACTGAAGCTTTCTTT.

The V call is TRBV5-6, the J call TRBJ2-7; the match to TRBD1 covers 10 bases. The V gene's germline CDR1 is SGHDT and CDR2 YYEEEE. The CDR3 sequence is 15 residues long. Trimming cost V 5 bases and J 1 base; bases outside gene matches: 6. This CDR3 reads CASSQGQGLSYEQYF. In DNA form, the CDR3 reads TGTGCCAGCAGTCAGGGACAGGGGTTGTCCTACGAGCAGTACTTC.

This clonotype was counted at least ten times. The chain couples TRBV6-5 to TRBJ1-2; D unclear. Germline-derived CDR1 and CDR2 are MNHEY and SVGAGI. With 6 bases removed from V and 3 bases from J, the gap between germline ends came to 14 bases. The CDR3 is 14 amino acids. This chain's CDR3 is CASRREGGYYGYTF. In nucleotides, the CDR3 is TGTGCCAGCAGACGGGAGGGAGGGTACTATGGCTACACCTTC.

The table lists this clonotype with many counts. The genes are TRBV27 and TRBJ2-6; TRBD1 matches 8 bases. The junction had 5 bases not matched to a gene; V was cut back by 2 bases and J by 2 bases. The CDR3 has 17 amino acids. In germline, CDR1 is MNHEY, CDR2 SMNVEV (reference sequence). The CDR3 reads CASSLARDRPGANVLTF. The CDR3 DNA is TGTGCCAGCAGTTTAGCCCGGGACAGGCCTGGGGCCAACGTCCTGACTTTC.

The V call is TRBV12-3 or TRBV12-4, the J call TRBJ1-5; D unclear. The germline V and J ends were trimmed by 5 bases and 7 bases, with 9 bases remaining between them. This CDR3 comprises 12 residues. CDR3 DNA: TGTGCCAGCAGTGGAACCAGGCAGCCCCAGCATTTT. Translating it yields CASSGTRQPQHF.

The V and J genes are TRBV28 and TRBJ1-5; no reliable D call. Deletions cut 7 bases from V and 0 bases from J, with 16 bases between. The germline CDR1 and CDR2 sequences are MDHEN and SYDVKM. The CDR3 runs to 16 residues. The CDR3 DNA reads TGTGCCAGCACCACTCGACACCCATATAGCAATCAGCCCCAGCATTTT. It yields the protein CASTTRHPYSNQPQHF.

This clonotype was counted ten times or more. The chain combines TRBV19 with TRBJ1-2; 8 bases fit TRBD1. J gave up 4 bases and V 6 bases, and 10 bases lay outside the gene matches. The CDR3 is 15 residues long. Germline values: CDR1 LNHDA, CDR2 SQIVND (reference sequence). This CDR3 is CASRTSGQGSYGYTF. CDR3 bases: TGTGCCAGTAGAACCTCCGGACAGGGTTCCTATGGCTACACCTTC.

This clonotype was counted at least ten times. CDR3 in amino acids: CASSFRTGQNEAFF. CDR3 nucleotide sequence: TGTGCCAGCAGCTTTCGGACAGGGCAGAATGAAGCTTTCTTT. The rearrangement links TRBV5-6 to TRBJ1-1; 8 bases agree with TRBD1. V gave up 2 bases and J gave up 7 bases; unmatched junction bases: 7. CDR3 size: 14 residues. CDR1 and CDR2 (germline): SGHDT, YYEEEE.

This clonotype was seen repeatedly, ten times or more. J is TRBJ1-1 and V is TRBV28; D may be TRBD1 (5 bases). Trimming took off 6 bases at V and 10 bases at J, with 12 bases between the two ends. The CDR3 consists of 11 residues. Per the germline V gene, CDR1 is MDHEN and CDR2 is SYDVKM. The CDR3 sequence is CASRSGVGAFF. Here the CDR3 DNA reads TGTGCCAGCAGGTCGGGGGTTGGAGCTTTCTTT.

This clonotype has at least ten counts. In DNA, the CDR3 is TGTGCCAGCAGTGAGAACAGGGGGCTCACCGGGGAGCTGTTTTTT. It is translated as CASSENRGLTGELFF. The rearrangement links TRBV25-1 to TRBJ2-2; 9 positions agree with TRBD1. This CDR3 has 15 residues. Germline V gene data show CDR1 as MGHDK and CDR2 as SYGVNS. V dropped 3 bases and J dropped 4; count of bases not matched to a gene: 3.